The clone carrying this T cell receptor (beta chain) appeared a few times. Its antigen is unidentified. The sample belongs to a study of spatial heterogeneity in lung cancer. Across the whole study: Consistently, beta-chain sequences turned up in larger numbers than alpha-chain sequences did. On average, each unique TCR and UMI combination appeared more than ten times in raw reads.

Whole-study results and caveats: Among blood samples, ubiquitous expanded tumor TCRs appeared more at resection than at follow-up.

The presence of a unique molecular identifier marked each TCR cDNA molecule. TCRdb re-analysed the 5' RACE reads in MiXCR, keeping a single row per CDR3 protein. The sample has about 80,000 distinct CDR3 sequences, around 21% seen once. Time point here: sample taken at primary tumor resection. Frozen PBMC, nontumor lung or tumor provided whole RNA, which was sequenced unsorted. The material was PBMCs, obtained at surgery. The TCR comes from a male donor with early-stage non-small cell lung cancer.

CDR3 in DNA: TGCAGCGTATCAGATATGAACGAGCAGTACTTC. This codes for CSVSDMNEQYF. J is TRBJ2-7 and V is TRBV29-1; D gene uncertain. Germline assignment: CDR1 SQVTM and CDR2 ANQGSEA. V dropped 6 bases and J dropped 5 bases, with 11 bases sitting between them. The CDR3 runs to 11 residues.